A selection of T cell receptor beta chains follows, all from one sample in a study of glioma-infiltrating T cells. One entry per CDR3 protein, called by TCRdb with MiXCR from the multiplex PCR reads. There are more than 350,000 distinct CDR3 sequences in the sample; approximately 42% occur only once, and approximately 12% lies in the top ten. Input material: glioma tissue, nonneoplastic brain tissue, or PBMCs (not recorded which). The receptors shown here come from a human donor with low-grade glioma or glioblastoma, undergoing nonglioma brain surgery, or in good health (not recorded which). Each CDR3 is given with its conserved first and last residue. D genes are given only for firm matches. Rows may omit the clone size; those that give it use once, few, many or a size class.

TRBJ2-3 | TRBD2 | TRBV20-1 | once | TGCAGTGCTCGGACCGGGACTACCGTGAGAGGTACGCAGTATTTC | CSARTGTTVRGTQYF
TRBJ2-7 | TRBD2 | TRBV10-3 | . | TGTGCCATCAGAGATAGCGGGAGGGGCTCCTACGAGCAGTACTTC | CAIRDSGRGSYEQYF
TRBJ1-1 | . | TRBV6-5 | . | TGTGCCAGCGGGGACCAGGGGTATTTGGGCAATGAAGCTTTCTTT | CASGDQGYLGNEAFF
TRBJ2-7 | . | TRBV27 | many | TGTGCCAGCAGTTTAATTCGCCACGAGCAGTACTTC | CASSLIRHEQYF
TRBJ2-7 | TRBD1 | TRBV4-1 | . | TGCGCCAGCAACCCCCGACAGGGGGCCTACGAGCAGTACTTC | CASNPRQGAYEQYF
TRBJ2-7 | . | TRBV19 | . | TGTGCCAGTAGTAATAACGAGCAAACCGAGCAGTACTTC | CASSNNEQTEQYF
TRBJ2-2 | TRBD1 | TRBV6-1 | . | TGTGCCAGCCGAAAGGGACAGGGTTACACCGGGGAGCTGTTTTTT | CASRKGQGYTGELFF
TRBJ2-2 | TRBD2 | TRBV28 | . | TGTGCCAGCAGTACCCACAGGGTTGGAGGAGGCGGGAGGACTAACACCGGGGAGCTGTTTTTT | CASSTHRVGGGGRTNTGELFF
TRBJ2-3 | TRBD2 | TRBV12-3/TRBV12-4 | . | TGTGCCAGCAGCCCCACAACAGCGGGGGATACGCAGTATTTT | CASSPTTAGDTQYF
TRBJ2-1 | . | TRBV6-6 | . | TGTGCCAGCAGTTACCGGGGGAGAGGGAATGAGCAGTTCTTC | CASSYRGRGNEQFF
TRBJ1-6 | . | TRBV15 | many | TGTGCCACCAGCAGAGAGGGGGGGGCAGATTCACCCCTCCACTTT | CATSREGGADSPLHF
TRBJ1-2 | . | TRBV20-1 | . | TGCAGTGCTAGAGGGGCAGGGGATGTCCATGGCTACACCTTC | CSARGAGDVHGYTF
TRBJ2-5 | . | TRBV5-6 | . | TGTGCCAGCAGCTTGGAGGCTCGCCCCACGGTAGAGACCCAGTACTTC | CASSLEARPTVETQYF
TRBJ1-3 | . | TRBV6-1 | many | TGTGCCAGCAGCAGGGGAGAAGGAAACACCATATATTTT | CASSRGEGNTIYF
TRBJ1-6 | TRBD1 | TRBV20-1 | many | TGCAGTGCTAGAGATCCGGGACAGGGTAACTCACCCCTCCACTTT | CSARDPGQGNSPLHF
TRBJ2-6 | . | TRBV12-3/TRBV12-4 | . | TGTGCCAGCAGTTTAAAAACCTCTGGGGCCAACGTCCTGACTTTC | CASSLKTSGANVLTF
TRBJ2-3 | TRBD1 | TRBV27 | many | TGTGCCAGCAGTTTAGGGACAGGGCTAACAGATACGCAGTATTTT | CASSLGTGLTDTQYF
TRBJ1-3 | TRBD1 | TRBV5-1 | . | TGCGCCAGCAGCTCGGACAGGGGATTTACTGGAAACACCATATATTTT | CASSSDRGFTGNTIYF
TRBJ1-5 | . | TRBV12-3/TRBV12-4 | . | TGTGCCAGCAGTTTAGTTCAGGGAGGGGATCAGCCCCAGCATTTT | CASSLVQGGDQPQHF
TRBJ2-7 | . | TRBV5-1 | . | TGCGCCAGCAGCTTGGCTGGACCAGCGCTAGAGGAGCAGTACTTC | CASSLAGPALEEQYF
TRBJ2-7 | TRBD1 | TRBV20-1 | few | TGCAGTGCTAGAGATCGAGGACAGGCATCCTACGAGCAGTACTTC | CSARDRGQASYEQYF
TRBJ2-1 | . | TRBV6-2/TRBV6-3 | many | TGTGCCAGCAGTTCCTGGACGGGGGACAATGAGCAGTTCTTC | CASSSWTGDNEQFF
TRBJ1-1 | . | TRBV25-1 | many | TGTGCCAGCAGTGGAGGAAGAGCGGGACGGAACAACACTGAAGCTTTCTTT | CASSGGRAGRNNTEAFF
TRBJ2-1 | . | TRBV27 | . | TGTGCCAGCAGTTTCGGGTGGCAGGGTTACAATGAGCAGTTCTTC | CASSFGWQGYNEQFF
TRBJ2-5 | . | TRBV25-1 | . | TGTGCCAGCAGTGAACTCGAGACCCGGTACTTC | CASSELETRYF
TRBJ2-1 | . | TRBV19 | many | TGTGCCAGTAGTGGCCCTCCTTCCTACAATGAGCAGTTCTTC | CASSGPPSYNEQFF
TRBJ2-5 | . | TRBV14 | . | TGTGCCAGCAGCCAAGGCCCAAACCAAGAGACCCAGTACTTC | CASSQGPNQETQYF
TRBJ1-3 | . | TRBV25-1 | . | TGTGCCAGCACCCGCCAGGGCTCTGGAAACACCATATATTTT | CASTRQGSGNTIYF
TRBJ2-5 | TRBD1 | TRBV5-1 | few | TGCGCCAGCAGCCCGATGACAGGGGGCGAGACCCAGTACTTC | CASSPMTGGETQYF
TRBJ2-3 | TRBD2 | TRBV28 | many | TGTGCCAGCAGTTTATCCTCCTGGCGACTAGCAACAGATACGCAGTATTTT | CASSLSSWRLATDTQYF
TRBJ1-4 | . | TRBV10-3 | few | TGTGCCATCAGTGAGTCCGCTAATGAAAAACTGTTTTTT | CAISESANEKLFF
TRBJ2-2 | TRBD1 | TRBV28 | many | TGTGCCAGCAGTCCGCCTACAGGGGAGAACACCGGGGAGCTGTTTTTT | CASSPPTGENTGELFF
TRBJ2-3 | . | TRBV28 | many | TGTGCCAGCAGGTATACAGATACGCAGTATTTT | CASRYTDTQYF
TRBJ2-6 | . | TRBV19 | . | TGTGCCAGTAAAGCCTCGGGACGGCTGTCTGGGGCCAACGTCCTGACTTTC | CASKASGRLSGANVLTF
TRBJ1-1 | . | TRBV28 | many | TGTGCCAGCAGTTTTATTTGGGGGGGGCGTACTGAAGCTTTCTTT | CASSFIWGGRTEAFF
TRBJ2-3 | TRBD2 | TRBV5-4 | . | TGTGCCAGCAGCCGCGGGACTAGCGGACGCACAGATACGCAGTATTTT | CASSRGTSGRTDTQYF
TRBJ1-1 | . | TRBV15 | many | TGTGCCACCAGCAGAGACCCTGACAGATCTAACACTGAAGCTTTCTTT | CATSRDPDRSNTEAFF
TRBJ2-1 | . | TRBV27 | many | TGTGCCAGCAGTTTAGGGGACGGCGGGCAGTTCTTC | CASSLGDGGQFF
TRBJ2-3 | TRBD2 | TRBV4-2 | few | TGTGCCAGCAGCCGGTCTCAGCGGGAGGAGGATACGCAGTATTTT | CASSRSQREEDTQYF
TRBJ2-1 | TRBD2 | TRBV20-1 | . | TGCAGTGCTAGAGCGGGACTAGCGGCCTACAATGAGCAGTTCTTC | CSARAGLAAYNEQFF
TRBJ2-1 | . | TRBV15 | . | TGTGCCACCATCAGAGATCGGGTAGCTAGGCCCGAGCGAGAGCAGTTCTTC | CATIRDRVARPEREQFF
TRBJ2-4 | . | TRBV20-1 | . | TGCAGTGCTAATGGGGGGGGCATCGGCAAAAACATTCAGTACTTC | CSANGGGIGKNIQYF
TRBJ2-5 | TRBD2 | TRBV18 | . | TGTGCCAGCTCGACGGGGGGGACGGGAGAGACCCAGTACTTC | CASSTGGTGETQYF
TRBJ2-5 | TRBD2 | TRBV6-1 | . | TGTGCCAGCAGTGAACTAGCGGGAGGGCCAGAGACCCAGTACTTC | CASSELAGGPETQYF
TRBJ2-3 | . | TRBV2 | . | TGTGCCAGCAGTGGGGGGATTCGAACAGATACGCAGTATTTT | CASSGGIRTDTQYF
TRBJ1-6 | . | TRBV28 | few | TGTGCCAGCAGTTTACGGTTGGGGGTGCCCCTCCACTTT | CASSLRLGVPLHF
TRBJ1-3 | . | TRBV20-1 | . | TGCAGTGCTAGGGCCTATTCCCCGGGAAACACCATATATTTT | CSARAYSPGNTIYF
TRBJ2-7 | TRBD1 | TRBV6-2/TRBV6-3 | many | TGTGCCAGCAGTATCCGGGACAGGGGCTACGAGCAGTACTTC | CASSIRDRGYEQYF